This T cell receptor (beta chain) was identified during a study of blood T cell repertoires in COVID-19. Overall study: Sources were T cells, B-cell-depleted T cells, or PBMCs; the material itself was cDNA or gDNA.

This clone was counted a single time. In the original processing: Reference gene primers were amplified, and this amplification served to estimate nucleated cell counts. Assay: immunoSEQ multiplex PCR; the TCRdb copy retains only in-frame clones and omits some. For V, J and clone size, that table is used; D and trimming come from the DNA. The table shows fewer than 300,000 clones, with approximately 91% occurring only once. Germline CDR1 reads MNHEY; CDR2 reads SVGAGI. The CDR3 has 13 amino acids. The germline V and J ends were trimmed by 5 bases and 0 bases, with 7 bases remaining between them. This chain uses TRBV6-5 with TRBJ1-1; D is unresolved. Sequencing was done on a sample of peripheral blood. The origin of this receptor is a woman aged 25 to 39 with COVID-19, enrolled during active disease. The CDR3 nucleotides are TGTGCCAGCAGTCCCTATATGAACACTGAAGCTTTCTTT. It specifies CASSPYMNTEAFF.